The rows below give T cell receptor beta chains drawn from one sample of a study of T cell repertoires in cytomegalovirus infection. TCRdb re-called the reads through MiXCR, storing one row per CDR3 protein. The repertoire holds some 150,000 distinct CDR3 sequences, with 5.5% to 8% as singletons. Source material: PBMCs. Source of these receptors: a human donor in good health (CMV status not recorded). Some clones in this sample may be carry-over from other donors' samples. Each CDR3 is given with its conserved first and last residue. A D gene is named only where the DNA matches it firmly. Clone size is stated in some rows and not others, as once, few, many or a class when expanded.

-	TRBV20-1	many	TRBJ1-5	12	TGCAGTGCCCGAGACAGGTACCAGCCCCAGCATTTT	CSARDRYQPQHF
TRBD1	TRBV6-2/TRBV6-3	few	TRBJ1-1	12	TGTGCCAGCAGGACAGGGGGCGGGCGGGCTTTCTTT	CASRTGGGRAFF
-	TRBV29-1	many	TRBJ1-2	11	TGCAGCGTTGATCCCCGGGGGAGCTACACCTTC	CSVDPRGSYTF
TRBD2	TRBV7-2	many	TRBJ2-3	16	TGTGCCAGCAGCTCCGGAAATCCCCTTAGCGGGGGCACGCAGTATTTT	CASSSGNPLSGGTQYF
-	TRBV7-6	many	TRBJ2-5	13	TGTGCCAGCAGCTTCAGGGGAGGCGAGACCCAGTACTTC	CASSFRGGETQYF
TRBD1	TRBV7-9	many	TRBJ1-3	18	TGTGCCAGCAGCTTAGCGCGTGGACAGGGCAGCTCTGGAAACACCATATATTTT	CASSLARGQGSSGNTIYF
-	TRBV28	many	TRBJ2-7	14	TGTGCCAGCAGTTTACTCCAGGGGAGGGACGAGCAGTACTTC	CASSLLQGRDEQYF
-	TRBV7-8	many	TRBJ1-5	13	TGTGCCAGCAGCTTACAGATCAATCAGCCCCAGCATTTT	CASSLQINQPQHF
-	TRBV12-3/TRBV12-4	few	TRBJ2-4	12	TGTGCCAGCAGTTCCAACAAAAACATTCAGTACTTC	CASSSNKNIQYF
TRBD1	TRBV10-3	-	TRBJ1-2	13	TGTGCCATCAGGGAAACAGGGGGCGATGGCTACACCTTC	CAIRETGGDGYTF
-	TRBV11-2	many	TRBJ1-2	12	TGTGCCAGCAGTCAGGGAACCTATGGCTACACCTTC	CASSQGTYGYTF
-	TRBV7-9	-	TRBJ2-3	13	TGTGCCAGCAGCGTACGCCGATCGAATACGCAGTATTTT	CASSVRRSNTQYF
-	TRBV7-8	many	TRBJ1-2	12	TGTGCCAGCAGCTTAGGTACGGGTGGCTACACCTTC	CASSLGTGGYTF
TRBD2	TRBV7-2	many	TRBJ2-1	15	TGTGCCAGCAGCTTAGTTAGCGGGGGGGCGGATGAGCAGTTCTTC	CASSLVSGGADEQFF
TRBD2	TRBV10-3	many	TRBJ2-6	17	TGTGCCATCAAGAAACTAGCGGGGGTCGGTGGGGCCAACGTCCTGACTTTC	CAIKKLAGVGGANVLTF